The 23 T cell receptor beta chains listed next were all sequenced from one sample in a study of graft-versus-host responses after intestinal transplantation (dated by TCRdb to the early 2020s). The library relied on the immunoSEQ multiplex PCR assay. TCRdb limited this immuneACCESS table to in-frame rearrangements with V and J called. A share of clones is missing; checked studies link under half to unresolved V genes, and the rest is unexplained. This sample gives over 120,000 clones in total; 85% to 95% of them show up just once. In total, the top ten clones hold around 0.19% of the sample. Their antigens are not known. Taken with the paper, the label for time point translates to: cells obtained before transplantation from donor or recipient. Sequencing was performed on unstimulated CD4+ T cells sorted from spleen or lymph node cells, taken before intestinal transplant. Every receptor here comes from a human donor who received an intestinal transplant.

V usage is TRBV28 and J usage is TRBJ2-7, with D maybe TRBD2 (5 bases). This CDR3 contains 14 residues. The germline V and J ends were trimmed by 5 bases and 5 bases, with 16 bases remaining between them. Germline V gene lookup returns CDR1 MDHEN and CDR2 SYDVKM. The CDR3 is CASSPTGFVDEQYF. The CDR3 region has the DNA TGTGCCAGCAGTCCGACGGGGTTTGTTGACGAGCAGTACTTC.

The chain has TRBV11-3 and TRBJ2-2; the D is unclear. Germline V CDR1 and CDR2: SGHNT, YENEEA. Trimming took 3 bases from V and 0 from J, leaving 2 bases between them. This CDR3 has 13 residues. The chain's CDR3 is CASSFANTGELFF. The CDR3 DNA sequence: TGTGCCAGCAGCTTCGCGAACACCGGGGAGCTGTTTTTT.

CDR3 protein: CASSAEPPGGKDTEAFF. The DNA for the CDR3 is TGTGCCAGCAGCGCGGAACCCCCGGGGGGCAAGGACACTGAAGCTTTCTTT. V is TRBV9 and J is TRBJ1-1, with D perhaps TRBD1 (6 bases). The CDR3 totals 17 residues. The V gene's germline CDR1 is SGDLS and CDR2 YYNGEE. Between the trimmed V and J ends, which lost 3 bases and 3 bases, there was a span of 21 bases. The whole variable domain, remainder taken from reference TRBV9 and TRBJ1-1, is DSGVTQTPKHLITATGQRVTLRCSPRSGDLSVYWYQQSLDQGLQFLIQYYNGEERAKGNILERFSAQQFPDLHSELNLSSLELGDSALYFCASSAEPPGGKDTEAFFGQGTRLTVV.

The chain links TRBV7-9 to TRBJ1-5; D might be TRBD1 (6 bases). Trimming took off 3 bases at V and 5 bases at J, with 20 bases between the two ends. CDR1 SEHNR and CDR2 FQNEAQ come from the germline V gene (reference sequence). This CDR3 has 17 amino acids. This CDR3 is CASSLQTTGRGHQPQHF. CDR3 sequence (DNA): TGTGCCAGCAGCTTGCAAACTACAGGGAGAGGGCATCAGCCCCAGCATTTT.

The chain uses TRBV5-1 and TRBJ2-7, with 7 bases aligning to TRBD2. The CDR3 is made up of 14 amino acids. The V and J ends lost 4 bases and 5 bases, in that order; junction bases with no gene match: 9. Germline CDR1 SGHRS, CDR2 YFSETQ. As DNA, the CDR3 is TGCGCCAGCAGCGTGGGAGGGGCTCCCCACGAGCAGTACTTC. Its translation is CASSVGGAPHEQYF.

The chain carries TRBV6-1 and TRBJ2-5, with 8 nucleotides matching TRBD2. The J call may be mistaken, given a closer DNA end match to TRBJ2-7. The CDR3 has 15 amino acids. Germline CDR1 is MNHNS and CDR2 is SASEGT. The CDR3, as DNA: TGTGCCAGCAGTGACAGGAGCGGGAGCTCCTACGAGCAGTACTTC. Protein product: CASSDRSGSSYEQYF.

This chain uses TRBV7-2 with TRBJ2-5; 12 bases map to TRBD2. The J call may be faulty, since TRBJ2-7 better matches the DNA end. Germline loops: CDR1 SGHTA, CDR2 FQGNSA. CDR3 size: 15 residues. The CDR3 reads CASSLGLAGANEQYF. The DNA for the CDR3 is TGTGCCAGCAGCTTAGGACTAGCGGGAGCCAACGAGCAGTACTTC.

Remarks on this clone: Different DNA sequences within this sample yield the same CDR3. V usage is TRBV7-3 and J usage is TRBJ2-5; D ambiguous. The germline V and J ends were trimmed by 2 bases and 0 bases, with 4 bases remaining between them. CDR1 and CDR2 from the germline V gene are SGHTA and FQGTGA. The CDR3 is 13 amino acids. The CDR3 DNA sequence: TGTGCCAGCAGCTTAGGGTACCAAGAGACCCAGTACTTC. It specifies CASSLGYQETQYF.

In its sample, this clone was seen once. This chain connects TRBV7-3 to TRBJ1-2, with TRBD1 matching 9 bases. V trimming: 5 bases; J trimming: 2 bases; junction bases outside the gene matches: 15. The germline V gene has CDR1 SGHTA and CDR2 FQGTGA. The CDR3 is 18 residues long. The CDR3 nucleotides read TGTGCCAGCAGCCCCCTCCCGGGACAGGGTGCGGGAAACTATGGCTACACCTTC. The encoded protein is CASSPLPGQGAGNYGYTF.

This clone was observed a single time. The V call is TRBV19, the J call TRBJ1-1; D gene ambiguous. CDR1 and CDR2 (germline): LNHDA, SQIVND (reference sequence). Trimming pared 7 bases from V and 5 bases from J, leaving 14 bases between. This CDR3 is 13 amino acids long. The DNA of the CDR3 is TGTGCCAGTACTCAACTGAGGAGGACTGAAGCTTTCTTT. This translates into CASTQLRRTEAFF.

The chain combines TRBV6-6 with TRBJ2-7; 8 nucleotides match TRBD1. The CDR3 runs to 13 residues. CDR1 is MNHNY and CDR2 is SVGAGI in the germline V gene (reference sequence). Unmatched junction bases numbered 5, after V lost 6 bases and J lost 4 bases. Here the CDR3 reads CASSYRGEYEQYF. The CDR3, as DNA: TGTGCCAGCAGCTACAGGGGGGAGTACGAGCAGTACTTC.

The rearrangement joins TRBV4-3 to TRBJ1-2; D is unclear. The germline gives CDR1 LGHNA, CDR2 YSLEER. V was shortened by 0 bases and J by 7 bases, with 12 bases between the two germline ends. This CDR3 contains 14 residues. CDR3 in amino acids: CASSQDPRGSGYTF. In DNA form, the CDR3 reads TGCGCCAGCAGCCAAGACCCCCGGGGATCTGGCTACACCTTC.

This clone showed up just once. The V and J genes are TRBV13 and TRBJ2-3; D may be TRBD1 (7 bases). V was cut by 5 bases and J by 10 bases, with 13 bases left in between. CDR1 and CDR2 from the germline V gene are PRHDT and FYEKMQ (reference sequence). The CDR3 is 12 amino acids. In DNA, the CDR3 is TGTGCCAGCAGCCAGGGGGGAAGGTCGCAGTATTTT. Its protein is CASSQGGRSQYF.

This clone was recorded a few times. The chain uses TRBV19 and TRBJ1-1; TRBD1 matches at 7 bases. J lost 4 bases, V lost 4 bases, and 6 bases had no gene match. CDR3 length: 14 amino acids. Germline-derived CDR1 and CDR2 are LNHDA and SQIVND (reference sequence). CDR3 sequence reads: CASSNQGVGTEAFF. CDR3 DNA: TGTGCCAGTAGTAATCAGGGGGTGGGCACTGAAGCTTTCTTT.

About this clone itself: An end of the junction differs from the germline gene, which may be a read error. V and J are TRBV11-3 and TRBJ2-1; the match to TRBD2 covers 14 bases. Germline values: CDR1 SGHNT, CDR2 YENEEA. There are 17 residues in the CDR3. The CDR3 is CASSLEGLAGEYNEQFF. CDR3 nucleotides: TGTGCCAGCAGTTTAGAGGGACTAGCGGGAGAGTACAATGAGCAGTTCTTC. Using reference TRBV11-3 and TRBJ2-1 for the parts outside the CDR3, the full variable domain is EAGVVQSPRYKIIEKKQPVAFWCNPISGHNTLYWYLQNLGQGPELLIRYENEEAVDDSQLPKDRFSAERLKGVDSTLKIQPAELGDSAVYLCASSLEGLAGEYNEQFFGPGTRLTVL.

The rearrangement joins TRBV19 to TRBJ2-1, with 9 bases fitting TRBD1. V gave up 6 bases and J gave up 7 bases; unmatched junction bases: 7. The CDR3 runs 14 residues. Per germline, CDR1 LNHDA and CDR2 SQIVND (reference sequence). CDR3 loop: CASSHRGRGNEQFF. CDR3 in DNA: TGTGCCAGTAGCCACAGGGGGCGCGGGAATGAGCAGTTCTTC.

The CDR3 coding sequence is TGTGCCAGCTCACCACCGGTCAGTCAGGGGTACGAGCAGTACTTC. This codes for CASSPPVSQGYEQYF. This sequence joins TRBV18 and TRBJ2-7, with D perhaps TRBD1 (6 bases). V was cut by 0 bases and J by 4 bases, with 13 bases left in between. This CDR3 has 15 amino acids. Germline CDR1 reads KGHSH; CDR2 reads LQKENI.

In this sample, this clone turned up once. V gene TRBV28 combines with J gene TRBJ2-2; a weak D match, TRBD1 (6 bases). CDR1 is MDHEN, CDR2 SYDVKM, per germline. The CDR3 consists of 15 residues. The germline V and J ends were trimmed by 3 bases and 0 bases, with 8 bases remaining between them. The CDR3 reads CASSLPGANTGELFF. The CDR3 DNA follows: TGTGCCAGCAGTTTGCCAGGGGCGAACACCGGGGAGCTGTTTTTT.

This clone is a singleton in its sample. This rearrangement joins TRBV5-4 to TRBJ2-1, with TRBD2 identical over 9 bases. V shed 0 bases, J shed 2 bases, and the junction held 0 bases outside the gene matches. Germline-derived CDR1 and CDR2 are SGHNT and YYREEE (reference sequence). CDR3 length: 15 amino acids. The CDR3 sequence: CASSLGGRAYNEQFF. The CDR3 DNA follows: TGTGCCAGCAGCTTGGGCGGGAGGGCCTACAATGAGCAGTTCTTC.

The chain has TRBV10-1 and TRBJ2-3; no definite D call. With 6 bases removed from V and 1 base from J, the gap between germline ends came to 14 bases. This CDR3 spans 15 amino acids. Germline CDR1 WNHNN, CDR2 SYGVQD (reference sequence). CDR3 DNA: TGCGCCAGCAGATCAACTGCCTCCGGCACAGATACGCAGTATTTT. Protein: CASRSTASGTDTQYF.

J is TRBJ2-1 and V is TRBV5-1; 7 bases map to TRBD2. Germline values: CDR1 SGHRS, CDR2 YFSETQ. V lost 2 bases to trimming and J lost 4 bases; unmatched junction nucleotides: 6. The CDR3 loop spans 15 amino acids. In DNA form, the CDR3 reads TGCGCCAGCAGCTTCGGCACTAGCGAGTACAATGAGCAGTTCTTC. It yields the protein CASSFGTSEYNEQFF.

On this clone: At the DNA level, this CDR3 is encoded by other sequences in the same sample as well. The CDR3, as DNA: TGTGCCAGCAGCGTAGTGAGCGATGGCGGAGGTGGCTACACCTTC. Translation: CASSVVSDGGGGYTF. V usage is TRBV9 and J usage is TRBJ1-2; D gene uncertain. The CDR3 runs 15 residues. Germline V gives CDR1 SGDLS, CDR2 YYNGEE. The V and J ends lost 0 bases and 7 bases respectively, with 16 bases between them.

This clone was seen once. The chain uses TRBV18 and TRBJ2-6; 10 bases map to TRBD1. Germline values: CDR1 KGHSH, CDR2 LQKENI. CDR3 length: 20 residues. Trimming removed 2 bases from V and 4 bases from J; junction bases left unmatched: 14. CDR3 DNA: TGTGCCAGCTCACCAAGAACGACAGGGGGCAGGTCGGGAGGGGCCAACGTCCTGACTTTC. It yields the protein CASSPRTTGGRSGGANVLTF.